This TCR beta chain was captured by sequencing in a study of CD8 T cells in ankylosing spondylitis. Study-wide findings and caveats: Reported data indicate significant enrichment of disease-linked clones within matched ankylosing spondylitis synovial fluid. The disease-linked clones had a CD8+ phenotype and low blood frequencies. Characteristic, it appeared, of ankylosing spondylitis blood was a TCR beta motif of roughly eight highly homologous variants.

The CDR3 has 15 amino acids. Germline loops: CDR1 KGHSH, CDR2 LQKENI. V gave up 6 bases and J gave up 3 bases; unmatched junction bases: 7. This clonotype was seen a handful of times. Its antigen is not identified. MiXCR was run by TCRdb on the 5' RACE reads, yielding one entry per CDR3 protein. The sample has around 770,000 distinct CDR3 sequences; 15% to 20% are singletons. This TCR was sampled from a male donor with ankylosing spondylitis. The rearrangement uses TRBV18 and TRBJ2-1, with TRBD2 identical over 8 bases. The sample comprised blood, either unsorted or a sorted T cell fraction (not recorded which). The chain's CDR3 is CASSRGSGNYNEQFF. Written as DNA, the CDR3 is TGTGCCAGCTCCCGGGGTAGCGGGAACTACAATGAGCAGTTCTTC.